This T cell receptor (beta chain) was captured by sequencing in a study of vaccination and CD4 T cells after COVID-19. On this clonotype itself: The target antigen is unknown.

The CDR3 has 15 residues. The germline CDR1 and CDR2 sequences are LNHNV and YYDKDF (reference sequence). Trimming stripped 0 bases from V and 7 bases from J, with 13 bases between. The Oncomine TCR Beta short-read assay generated sequence data from the DNA of cultured CD4+ T cells. TCRdb fed the PCR reads into MiXCR, producing one record per CDR3 protein. The sample lists roughly 13,000 distinct CDR3 sequences; around 40% were seen once. Treatment given: approximately 9-day PBMC culture with coronavirus spike peptide pools or control peptides (ViraFEST assay). The sequencing input was cultured CD4+ T cells from blood. This clonotype originated in a human donor with COVID-19. The chain combines TRBV15 with TRBJ1-5; D perhaps matches TRBD1 (5 bases). In nucleotides, the CDR3 is TGTGCCACCAGCAGAGATGGGGCGGGAGACCAGCCCCAGCATTTT. It is translated as CATSRDGAGDQPQHF.